This is a list of T cell receptor beta chains from one sample in a study of molecular identifiers for immune sequencing clone quantification. TCRdb re-called the PCR reads with MiXCR, one entry per CDR3 protein. The sample yields over 550,000 distinct CDR3 sequences, approximately 24% seen once. Sample: naive CD8+ T cells from blood, with Jurkat cell RNA spiked in. Receptors originate from a human donor in good health. Some libraries in this study had Jurkat cell RNA spiked in. Each CDR3 is given with its conserved first and last residue. A D gene is named only where the DNA matches it firmly. Only part of the rows carry a size: once, few, many, or a class if the clone is expanded.

J: TRBJ1-6; D: .; size: .; V: TRBV9; CDR3: CASSFRDPSEGNSPLHF; DNA: TGTGCCAGCAGCTTCCGAGACCCATCAGAGGGAAATTCACCCCTCCACTTT
J: TRBJ2-7; D: .; size: .; V: TRBV27; CDR3: CASSVSGTSNYEQYF; DNA: TGTGCCAGCAGTGTCTCCGGGACATCCAACTACGAGCAGTACTTC
J: TRBJ1-5; D: .; size: many; V: TRBV6-5; CDR3: CASSFGVDQPQHF; DNA: TGTGCCAGCAGTTTCGGGGTGGATCAGCCCCAGCATTTT
J: TRBJ2-2; D: .; size: few; V: TRBV20-1; CDR3: CSASLRTGSGELFF; DNA: TGCAGTGCTAGTTTGAGAACCGGGTCCGGGGAGCTGTTTTTT
J: TRBJ1-5; D: TRBD1; size: many; V: TRBV28; CDR3: CASSSRTGSGQPQHF; DNA: TGTGCCAGCAGTTCCCGGACAGGATCCGGTCAGCCCCAGCATTTT
J: TRBJ2-1; D: TRBD2; size: .; V: TRBV20-1; CDR3: CSAIKAGGPQVNEQFF; DNA: TGCAGTGCCATTAAAGCGGGGGGGCCTCAGGTCAATGAGCAGTTCTTC
J: TRBJ2-4; D: .; size: many; V: TRBV7-2; CDR3: CASSFKNIQYF; DNA: TGTGCCAGCAGCTTTAAGAACATTCAGTACTTC
J: TRBJ2-7; D: .; size: many; V: TRBV10-2; CDR3: CASSYRESYEQYF; DNA: TGCGCCAGCAGTTACAGGGAATCCTACGAGCAGTACTTC
J: TRBJ2-5; D: TRBD2; size: many; V: TRBV7-2; CDR3: CASSLAGDLLASGAIETQYF; DNA: TGTGCCAGCAGCTTAGCGGGAGATCTACTAGCTAGCGGGGCTATAGAGACCCAGTACTTC
J: TRBJ2-2; D: TRBD1; size: many; V: TRBV19; CDR3: CASSMGQGGELFF; DNA: TGTGCCAGTAGTATGGGACAGGGCGGGGAGCTGTTTTTT
J: TRBJ2-7; D: TRBD1; size: .; V: TRBV30; CDR3: CAWSTDREWGYERYF; DNA: TGTGCCTGGAGTACGGACAGGGAGTGGGGCTACGAGCGGTACTTC
J: TRBJ2-7; D: .; size: many; V: TRBV4-2; CDR3: CASSQEGQPGDEQYF; DNA: TGTGCCAGCAGCCAAGAAGGGCAGCCCGGGGACGAGCAGTACTTC
J: TRBJ2-7; D: .; size: many; V: TRBV2; CDR3: CASSDPSYEQYF; DNA: TGTGCCAGCAGTGACCCCTCCTACGAGCAGTACTTC
J: TRBJ1-5; D: .; size: many; V: TRBV6-2/TRBV6-3; CDR3: CASSNGGLLGNQPQHF; DNA: TGTGCCAGCAGCAATGGAGGTTTATTAGGCAATCAGCCCCAGCATTTT
J: TRBJ1-1; D: .; size: .; V: TRBV14; CDR3: CASSQGWDLNTEAFF; DNA: TGTGCCAGCAGCCAAGGCTGGGACCTCAACACTGAAGCTTTCTTT
J: TRBJ2-3; D: .; size: many; V: TRBV11-2; CDR3: CASSLIYDSPTDTQYF; DNA: TGTGCCAGCAGCTTAATTTACGACAGTCCCACAGATACGCAGTATTTT
J: TRBJ2-7; D: .; size: .; V: TRBV23-1; CDR3: CASSQTRRQEVDEQYF; DNA: TGCGCCAGCAGTCAAACCCGGAGACAGGAGGTAGACGAGCAGTACTTC
J: TRBJ2-7; D: .; size: once; V: TRBV20-1; CDR3: CSVRGDRSYEQYF; DNA: TGCAGTGTTAGGGGGGACAGATCATACGAGCAGTACTTC
J: TRBJ2-3; D: .; size: .; V: TRBV4-1; CDR3: CASSQIPATNEYTQYF; DNA: TGCGCCAGCAGCCAGATACCCGCGACTAACGAATATACGCAGTATTTT
J: TRBJ2-3; D: .; size: .; V: TRBV11-2; CDR3: CASSLVPFTDTQYF; DNA: TGTGCCAGCAGCTTAGTTCCTTTCACAGATACGCAGTATTTT
J: TRBJ2-1; D: .; size: many; V: TRBV29-1; CDR3: CSVVYWGDEQFF; DNA: TGCAGCGTTGTGTACTGGGGCGATGAGCAGTTCTTC
J: TRBJ1-3; D: .; size: .; V: TRBV4-1; CDR3: CASSQVSARGPGNTIYF; DNA: TGCGCCAGCAGCCAAGTTTCGGCCAGGGGACCGGGAAACACCATATATTTT
J: TRBJ1-1; D: .; size: .; V: TRBV27; CDR3: CASSLSYGTEAFF; DNA: TGTGCCAGCAGTTTATCGTACGGCACTGAAGCTTTCTTT
J: TRBJ2-2; D: .; size: few; V: TRBV6-6; CDR3: CASSYYENLRRGELFF; DNA: TGTGCCAGCAGTTATTACGAAAACCTGCGGAGGGGGGAGCTGTTTTTT
J: TRBJ2-5; D: .; size: .; V: TRBV27; CDR3: CASSLLISTGKRETQYF; DNA: TGTGCCAGCAGTTTACTTATAAGTACCGGGAAAAGAGAGACCCAGTACTTC
J: TRBJ1-6; D: .; size: many; V: TRBV6-5; CDR3: CASRLPSRSSYNSPLHF; DNA: TGTGCCAGCAGACTCCCCTCCAGGAGCTCCTATAATTCACCCCTCCACTTT
J: TRBJ2-2; D: .; size: few; V: TRBV5-1; CDR3: CATGNAGELFF; DNA: TGCGCCACCGGGAACGCCGGGGAGCTGTTTTTT
J: TRBJ1-1; D: .; size: few; V: TRBV20-1; CDR3: CSARDLVGNGAEAFF; DNA: TGCAGTGCTAGAGATCTGGTCGGTAATGGGGCTGAAGCTTTCTTT
J: TRBJ2-1; D: .; size: few; V: TRBV28; CDR3: CASSLAATYNEQFF; DNA: TGTGCCAGCAGTTTGGCGGCCACCTACAATGAGCAGTTCTTC
J: TRBJ2-7; D: TRBD2; size: many; V: TRBV7-2; CDR3: CASSETSGSSYEQYF; DNA: TGTGCCAGCAGCGAAACTAGCGGGAGCTCCTACGAGCAGTACTTC
J: TRBJ2-7; D: TRBD1; size: .; V: TRBV4-1; CDR3: CASSQEQGVLSEQYF; DNA: TGCGCCAGCAGCCAAGAACAGGGGGTCTTATCTGAGCAGTACTTC
J: TRBJ2-1; D: TRBD2; size: few; V: TRBV18; CDR3: CASSISSGGRDSSYNEQFF; DNA: TGTGCCAGCTCCATATCAAGCGGGGGCAGGGATAGCTCCTACAATGAGCAGTTCTTC
J: TRBJ2-7; D: TRBD1; size: many; V: TRBV4-3; CDR3: CASSQDRDRRYEQYF; DNA: TGCGCCAGCAGCCAAGATAGGGACAGGCGGTACGAGCAGTACTTC
J: TRBJ2-7; D: .; size: many; V: TRBV6-5; CDR3: CASGIQGGEQYF; DNA: TGTGCCAGCGGGATACAGGGGGGGGAGCAGTACTTC
J: TRBJ2-5; D: .; size: many; V: TRBV5-1; CDR3: CASSLNRAQETQYF; DNA: TGCGCCAGCAGCCTAAACAGGGCACAAGAGACCCAGTACTTC
J: TRBJ2-3; D: .; size: many; V: TRBV28; CDR3: CASSPSPRAPQYF; DNA: TGTGCCAGCAGCCCCAGCCCCAGGGCGCCCCAGTATTTT
J: TRBJ1-2; D: .; size: .; V: TRBV6-2/TRBV6-3; CDR3: CASSYSPRSSNYGYTF; DNA: TGTGCCAGCAGTTACTCTCCCAGATCAAGTAACTATGGCTACACCTTC
J: TRBJ2-5; D: .; size: .; V: TRBV4-1; CDR3: CASSQDTTEQETQYF; DNA: TGCGCCAGCAGCCAAGATACGACTGAACAGGAGACCCAGTACTTC
J: TRBJ1-1; D: .; size: .; V: TRBV27; CDR3: CASQGVGGEAFF; DNA: TGTGCCAGCCAAGGGGTGGGAGGGGAAGCTTTCTTT
J: TRBJ2-1; D: TRBD2; size: .; V: TRBV28; CDR3: CASSPAGAVYNEQFF; DNA: TGTGCCAGCTCTCCCGCGGGAGCGGTCTACAATGAGCAGTTCTTC
J: TRBJ2-7; D: .; size: .; V: TRBV7-9; CDR3: CASSNRDVTYEQYF; DNA: TGTGCCAGCAGCAACCGGGACGTAACCTACGAGCAGTACTTC
J: TRBJ2-5; D: .; size: many; V: TRBV6-6; CDR3: CASTEGPPSETQYF; DNA: TGTGCCAGCACTGAGGGCCCCCCGTCGGAGACCCAGTACTTC
J: TRBJ2-1; D: TRBD2; size: many; V: TRBV4-3; CDR3: CASSQTSGGYNEQFF; DNA: TGCGCCAGCAGCCAGACTAGCGGGGGATACAATGAGCAGTTCTTC
J: TRBJ1-2; D: .; size: many; V: TRBV9; CDR3: CASSPSQTAYYGYTF; DNA: TGTGCCAGCAGCCCGTCCCAGACTGCCTACTATGGCTACACCTTC
J: TRBJ2-2; D: .; size: few; V: TRBV20-1; CDR3: CSAREGDRGRNTGELFF; DNA: TGCAGTGCTAGAGAGGGAGATCGGGGGCGGAACACCGGGGAGCTGTTTTTT
J: TRBJ2-5; D: .; size: many; V: TRBV7-3; CDR3: CASSSTGSETQYF; DNA: TGTGCCAGCAGCTCCACAGGGTCAGAGACCCAGTACTTC
J: TRBJ1-1; D: .; size: once; V: TRBV12-3/TRBV12-4; CDR3: CASRLHGGTTEAFF; DNA: TGTGCCAGCAGACTCCATGGGGGGACCACTGAAGCTTTCTTT
J: TRBJ1-5; D: .; size: few; V: TRBV19; CDR3: CASRALRNQPQHF; DNA: TGTGCCAGTAGAGCTCTCCGAAATCAGCCCCAGCATTTT
J: TRBJ1-2; D: .; size: .; V: TRBV5-3; CDR3: CASSLLLGNFEGYTF; DNA: TGTGCCAGCAGCTTACTGTTAGGGAACTTTGAGGGCTACACCTTC
J: TRBJ2-3; D: .; size: few; V: TRBV28; CDR3: CTSMVELTDTQYF; DNA: TGTACCAGCATGGTAGAGCTGACAGATACGCAGTATTTT
J: TRBJ1-2; D: TRBD1; size: .; V: TRBV4-2; CDR3: CASSPPGQPQDYGYTF; DNA: TGTGCCAGCAGCCCACCGGGACAGCCCCAGGACTATGGCTACACCTTC
J: TRBJ2-1; D: .; size: many; V: TRBV28; CDR3: CASSLSPEQFF; DNA: TGTGCCAGCAGTTTAAGCCCTGAGCAGTTCTTC
J: TRBJ1-5; D: .; size: .; V: TRBV20-1; CDR3: CSAGGGILSNQPQHF; DNA: TGCAGTGCTGGGGGGGGCATACTCAGCAATCAGCCCCAGCATTTT
J: TRBJ2-7; D: .; size: .; V: TRBV6-6; CDR3: CASSYKGGPSGEQYF; DNA: TGTGCCAGCAGTTACAAGGGCGGACCGTCCGGCGAGCAGTACTTC